The TCR beta chain described here comes from a study of blood T cell repertoires in COVID-19. Across the whole study: T cells, B-cell-depleted T cells, or PBMCs provided the cDNA or gDNA that served as material.

Per the original data handling: How many nucleated cells were present was estimated from reference gene primer amplification. Data came from immunoSEQ multiplex PCR; TCRdb stores just in-frame clones and leaves some out. V and J calls plus clone size are reproduced from that table; the DNA served to infer D and trimming. This table holds some 47,000 clones, 87% found once. Trimming left V 0 bases short and J 4 bases short, with 14 bases between. The CDR3 loop spans 16 amino acids. Germline values: CDR1 SGDLS, CDR2 YYNGEE. The sequenced sample was peripheral blood. The sequence was obtained from a woman of 80 years or more in a cohort sampled during active or convalescent COVID-19. The chain employs TRBV9 and TRBJ1-3; a possible D gene is TRBD1 (6 bases). The CDR3: CASSVAWGTTGNTIYF. CDR3 DNA: TGTGCCAGCAGCGTAGCTTGGGGGACAACAGGAAACACCATATATTTT.